Each of the 30 T cell receptor beta chains below was sequenced from the same sample in a study of blood T cell repertoires in COVID-19. The method was immunoSEQ multiplex PCR; TCRdb's version includes in-frame clones alone and lacks a portion of them. The sample records tens of thousands of clones, roughly nine tenths being singletons. The sequenced material came from peripheral blood. Receptors originate from a man in his fifties with active or convalescent COVID-19.

V gene TRBV5-1 combines with J gene TRBJ1-2, with 10 bases fitting TRBD1. V lost 0 bases, J lost 2 bases, and 7 bases stayed unmatched. Per germline, CDR1 SGHRS and CDR2 YFSETQ. The CDR3 is 17 amino acids. This chain's CDR3 is CASSLAGTGAYNYGYTF. Here the CDR3 DNA reads TGCGCCAGCAGCTTGGCCGGGACAGGGGCATACAACTATGGCTACACCTTC. Looking up the rest from reference TRBV5-1 and TRBJ1-2 gives the full variable domain: KAGVTQTPRYLIKTRGQQVTLSCSPISGHRSVSWYQQTPGQGLQFLFEYFSETQRNKGNFPGRFSGRQFSNSRSEMNVSTLELGDSALYLCASSLAGTGAYNYGYTFGSGTRLTVV.

This clone was counted once. The V call is TRBV4-1, the J call TRBJ2-5; D might be TRBD1 (5 bases). V lost 0 bases, J lost 5 bases, and 16 bases lay in between. CDR1 MGHRA and CDR2 YSYEKL come from the germline V gene. CDR3 length: 16 amino acids. The CDR3 region is CASSQDRGRVSETQYF. The CDR3 nucleotides read TGCGCCAGCAGCCAAGATCGAGGCAGGGTGTCGGAGACCCAGTACTTC.

The chain recombines TRBV20-1 with TRBJ1-4; no reliable D call. CDR1 and CDR2 (germline): DFQATT, SNEGSKA (reference sequence). This CDR3 comprises 11 residues. V lost 5 bases, J lost 8 bases, and 9 bases lay in between. DNA for the CDR3: TGCAGTGCTCAGGTTTACGAAAAACTGTTTTTT. This sequence encodes CSAQVYEKLFF.

This clone was recorded once. The chain has TRBV10-1 and TRBJ1-1, with a possible D match to TRBD1 (6 bases). This CDR3 spans 13 amino acids. V lost 6 bases and J lost 5, with 13 bases in between. In germline, CDR1 is WNHNN, CDR2 SYGVQD (reference sequence). Here the CDR3 DNA reads TGCGCCAGCAGGGCGACAGGCGCAACTGAAGCTTTCTTT. Its protein product is CASRATGATEAFF.

The chain recombines TRBV27 with TRBJ1-5; possibly TRBD1 for D (6 bases). This CDR3 has 15 amino acids. V was pared by 0 bases and J by 9 bases, with 15 bases between. Germline loops: CDR1 MNHEY, CDR2 SMNVEV (reference sequence). DNA of the CDR3: TGTGCCAGCAGTTTATCCCCAGGGGCGCAAGGGCCCCAGCATTTT. It translates to CASSLSPGAQGPQHF.

This clone was picked up one time. The chain employs TRBV7-7 and TRBJ2-1; 7 nucleotides line up with TRBD2. From germline, CDR1 is SSHAT and CDR2 FNYEAQ (reference sequence). V shed 1 base and J 0 bases; nucleotides not matched to a gene: 3. This CDR3 region has 16 residues. CDR3 residues: CASSLVSGLSYNEQFF. The CDR3 nucleotides are TGTGCCAGCAGCTTAGTTAGCGGGCTCTCCTACAATGAGCAGTTCTTC. The whole variable domain, remainder taken from reference TRBV7-7 and TRBJ2-1, is GAGVSQSPRYKVTKRGQDVTLRCDPISSHATLYWYQQALGQGPEFLTYFNYEAQPDKSGLPSDRFSAERPEGSISTLTIQRTEQRDSAMYRCASSLVSGLSYNEQFFGPGTRLTVL.

The chain carries TRBV6-5 and TRBJ1-1; 7 positions match TRBD1. Trimming at V came to 6 bases and at J to 7 bases, leaving 5 bases not matched to a gene. Germline V gene data show CDR1 as MNHEY and CDR2 as SVGAGI. The CDR3 has 12 amino acids. This CDR3 reads CASSSGTVEAFF. The CDR3 region has the DNA TGTGCCAGCAGCTCCGGGACAGTTGAAGCTTTCTTT.

The rearrangement joins TRBV24-1 to TRBJ2-3; 9 bases map to TRBD1. Germline V lookup: CDR1 KGHDR, CDR2 SFDVKD. The CDR3 is made up of 16 amino acids. J gave up 4 bases and V 3 bases, and 7 bases lay outside the gene matches. The CDR3 reads CATSDPGQGYADTQYF. CDR3 coding DNA: TGTGCCACCAGTGATCCGGGACAGGGCTACGCAGATACGCAGTATTTT.

This chain joins TRBV7-9 and TRBJ2-6; a possible D gene is TRBD1 (5 bases). The CDR3 covers 15 residues. CDR1 and CDR2 (germline): SEHNR, FQNEAQ (reference sequence). V lost 5 bases and J 0 bases, leaving 8 bases between the germline ends. Written as DNA, the CDR3 is TGTGCCAGCAGCCGACAGAGCTCTGGGGCCAACGTCCTGACTTTC. Its translation: CASSRQSSGANVLTF. Based on the CDR3 plus reference TRBV7-9 and TRBJ2-6, the full variable domain is DTGVSQNPRHKITKRGQNVTFRCDPISEHNRLYWYRQTLGQGPEFLTYFQNEAQLEKSRLLSDRFSAERPKGSFSTLEIQRTEQGDSAMYLCASSRQSSGANVLTFGAGSRLTVL.

The V gene is TRBV12-3 or TRBV12-4, the J gene TRBJ1-1; TRBD1 is a possible D gene (6 bases). With 7 bases removed from V and 10 bases from J, the gap between germline ends came to 16 bases. This CDR3 has 12 amino acids. CDR3 DNA: TGTGCCAGCACTATACAGGGTTCTCCAGCTTTCTTT. It specifies CASTIQGSPAFF.

V gene TRBV5-6 combines with J gene TRBJ2-5, with 9 bases matching TRBD1. Germline CDR1 reads SGHDT; CDR2 reads YYEEEE. After removal of 4 bases from V and 3 bases from J, the junction contained 4 bases not matched to a gene. CDR3 length: 14 amino acids. The chain's CDR3 is CASSPRTGEETQYF. The DNA for the CDR3 is TGTGCCAGCAGCCCCCGGACAGGGGAAGAGACCCAGTACTTC.

This clone was observed many times. The V and J genes are TRBV6-4 and TRBJ2-7; 8 bases fit TRBD1. Germline trimming cut 8 bases from V and 2 bases from J; bases unmatched to any gene: 14. CDR1 is MRHNA and CDR2 is SNTAGT in the germline V gene. This CDR3 region has 16 residues. DNA for the CDR3: TGTGCCAGCCATTTGGACAGGGACATCCTGGCCTACGAGCAGTACTTC. This translates into CASHLDRDILAYEQYF.

The chain combines TRBV5-1 with TRBJ2-5, with 9 bases lining up with TRBD1. The trim removed 3 bases at V and 5 bases at J, leaving 14 bases unmatched. This CDR3 spans 17 amino acids. Germline V gene lookup returns CDR1 SGHRS and CDR2 YFSETQ. CDR3 DNA: TGCGCCAGCAGCTCCGGGCCGGGACAGGGCAGTCGCGAGACCCAGTACTTC. Translating it yields CASSSGPGQGSRETQYF.

The chain uses TRBV5-8 and TRBJ1-5; TRBD1 aligns across 8 bases. Germline CDR1 SGHTS, CDR2 YDEGEE. Losses at the gene ends were 5 bases for V and 5 bases for J; bases not matched to a gene: 9. The CDR3 covers 15 residues. The CDR3 DNA reads as TGTGCCAGCAGAGCTATAGACAGGGGCCATCAGCCCCAGCATTTT. As protein: CASRAIDRGHQPQHF.

J is TRBJ2-3 and V is TRBV7-7; TRBD2 matches at 9 bases. The CDR3 sequence is 15 residues long. Per germline, CDR1 SSHAT and CDR2 FNYEAQ (reference sequence). V was clipped by 1 base and J by 5 bases; unmatched bases: 4. As DNA, the CDR3 is TGTGCCAGCAGCTTAGGCGGGGGGGCCGGAGATACGCAGTATTTT. Translating it yields CASSLGGGAGDTQYF.

CDR3 in DNA: TGTGCCAGCAGCCCTCGGGCGGGCTCTGGGGCCAACGTCCTGACTTTC. Residues: CASSPRAGSGANVLTF. The chain employs TRBV5-6 and TRBJ2-6; the D gene is possibly TRBD2 (5 bases). V lost 4 bases and J 0 bases, leaving 11 bases between the germline ends. This CDR3 is built from 16 residues. Germline CDR1 SGHDT, CDR2 YYEEEE.

This clone was counted a single time. The J gene is TRBJ2-3, the V gene TRBV5-1; 7 bases agree with TRBD1. The CDR3 is 14 amino acids. With 2 bases clipped from V and 3 bases from J, the junction kept 3 bases outside the gene matches. From germline, CDR1 is SGHRS and CDR2 YFSETQ. CDR3 in amino acids: CASSLTGETDTQYF. CDR3 coding DNA: TGCGCCAGCAGCTTAACAGGGGAAACAGATACGCAGTATTTT.

J is TRBJ2-1 and V is TRBV30, with TRBD2 matching 10 bases. The germline gives CDR1 GTSNPN, CDR2 SVGIG (reference sequence). CDR3 length equals 15 residues. The V and J ends lost 0 bases and 4 bases, in that order; junction bases with no gene match: 3. CDR3 amino acids: CAWSVSGGPYNEQFF. CDR3 sequence (DNA): TGTGCCTGGAGTGTTAGCGGGGGGCCATACAATGAGCAGTTCTTC.

V usage is TRBV11-1 and J usage is TRBJ2-2; 7 bases are a match to TRBD1. Germline-derived CDR1 and CDR2 are SGHAT and FQDESV (reference sequence). V lost 6 bases to trimming and J lost 0 bases; unmatched junction nucleotides: 7. The CDR3 has 16 amino acids. The CDR3 DNA reads TGTGCCAGCAGTTTCGGAAGGGGGCCGAACACCGGGGAGCTGTTTTTT. This codes for CASSFGRGPNTGELFF.

The chain has TRBV10-3 and TRBJ1-1; a possible D gene is TRBD1 (5 bases). Germline loops: CDR1 ENHRY, CDR2 SYGVKD. Trimming pared 3 bases from V and 4 bases from J, leaving 15 bases between. This CDR3 has 15 residues. The DNA for the CDR3 is TGTGCCATCAGTGACCGGCAGGGAGGGAGCACTGAAGCTTTCTTT. Protein product: CAISDRQGGSTEAFF.

V is TRBV5-1 and J is TRBJ2-2, with D possibly matching TRBD1 (6 bases). V was pared by 7 bases and J by 4 bases, with 14 bases between. CDR1 and CDR2 from the germline V gene are SGHRS and YFSETQ. The CDR3 has 14 residues. The CDR3, as DNA: TGCGCCAGCCTTCCAGAAGGGGGCACCGGGGAGCTGTTTTTT. It codes for CASLPEGGTGELFF. Full variable domain (missing parts from reference TRBV5-1 and TRBJ2-2): KAGVTQTPRYLIKTRGQQVTLSCSPISGHRSVSWYQQTPGQGLQFLFEYFSETQRNKGNFPGRFSGRQFSNSRSEMNVSTLELGDSALYLCASLPEGGTGELFFGEGSRLTVL.

The genes are TRBV18 and TRBJ1-4; 8 bases are a match to TRBD1. The germline V gene encodes CDR1 KGHSH and CDR2 LQKENI. This CDR3 is built from 14 residues. The junction had 3 bases not matched to a gene; V was cut back by 2 bases and J by 7 bases. The CDR3 bases are TGTGCCAGCTCACCAGACAGGGGAGGTGAAAAACTGTTTTTT. Residues: CASSPDRGGEKLFF. The full variable domain, with the rest looked up from reference TRBV18 and TRBJ1-4, is NAGVMQNPRHLVRRRGQEARLRCSPMKGHSHVYWYRQLPEEGLKFMVYLQKENIIDESGMPKERFSAEFPKEGPSILRIQQVVRGDSAAYFCASSPDRGGEKLFFGSGTQLSVL.

The rearrangement links TRBV3-1 (or the pseudogene TRBV3-2) to TRBJ2-3, with TRBD2 identical over 11 bases. The CDR3 length is 19 residues. Germline V gene sequence: CDR1 LGHDT, CDR2 YNNKEL (reference sequence). With 0 bases clipped from V and 2 bases from J, the junction kept 10 bases outside the gene matches. The CDR3 DNA sequence: TGTGCCAGCAGCCAAGATCTCGTGACTAGCGGGGCCACCACAGATACGCAGTATTTT. Its translation: CASSQDLVTSGATTDTQYF.

The chain is built from TRBV2 and TRBJ2-2; 11 positions agree with TRBD2. There are 16 residues in the CDR3. CDR1 is SNHLY and CDR2 is FYNNEI in the germline V gene. V was pared by 4 bases and J by 4 bases, with 5 bases of the junction left unmatched. The CDR3 nucleotides are TGTGCCAGCAGTGGGCCTAGCGGGGGGACCACCGGGGAGCTGTTTTTT. Translating it yields CASSGPSGGTTGELFF.

V and J are TRBV19 and TRBJ2-1, with 8 bases identical to TRBD2. Germline trimming cut 5 bases from V and 8 bases from J; bases unmatched to any gene: 8. CDR3 size: 14 residues. Per the germline V gene, CDR1 is LNHDA and CDR2 is SQIVND (reference sequence). The CDR3 DNA follows: TGTGCCAGTAGTCCCGGGGGGGCCTTAGATGAGCAGTTCTTC. This encodes CASSPGGALDEQFF.

In this sample, this clone turned up once. The chain is built from TRBV15 and TRBJ2-1; D might be TRBD1 (6 bases). This CDR3 comprises 13 residues. CDR1 is LNHNV and CDR2 is YYDKDF in the germline V gene (reference sequence). Between the trimmed V and J ends, which lost 6 bases and 7 bases, there was a span of 13 bases. CDR3 region: CATRTAGVNEQFF. DNA for the CDR3: TGTGCCACCAGGACGGCAGGGGTAAATGAGCAGTTCTTC.

Concerning this clone itself: Different DNA sequences within this sample yield the same CDR3. The V and J genes are TRBV5-4 and TRBJ2-5; 7 bases are shared with TRBD2. CDR3 length equals 17 residues. Germline-derived CDR1 and CDR2 are SGHNT and YYREEE (reference sequence). The ends lost 4 bases at V and 5 bases at J; junction bases unmatched: 17. In nucleotides, the CDR3 is TGTGCCAGCAGCCCGGATGGGGGAGCGACTAGCCTGGAGACCCAGTACTTC. Encoded protein: CASSPDGGATSLETQYF.

The chain employs TRBV5-1 and TRBJ2-1, with 15 positions matching TRBD2. CDR3 length equals 20 residues. Looked up from germline, CDR1 is SGHRS and CDR2 is YFSETQ. V was pared by 4 bases and J by 0 bases, with 11 bases of the junction left unmatched. The CDR3 DNA is TGCGCCAGCAGCCCCCCGGGGACTAGCGGGGGGACAAACTCCTACAATGAGCAGTTCTTC. As protein: CASSPPGTSGGTNSYNEQFF.

The V and J genes are TRBV14 and TRBJ1-1; 9 bases fit TRBD1. Germline V lookup: CDR1 SGHDN, CDR2 FVKESK. V shed 4 bases and J 4 bases; nucleotides not matched to a gene: 10. The CDR3 runs 16 residues. The CDR3 region has the DNA TGTGCCAGCAGCCCAGGGGTAGGGACAGGGTCCACTGAAGCTTTCTTT. Encoded protein: CASSPGVGTGSTEAFF. The complete variable domain, with remaining parts taken from reference TRBV14 and TRBJ1-1, reads EAGVTQFPSHSVIEKGQTVTLRCDPISGHDNLYWYRRVMGKEIKFLLHFVKESKQDESGMPNNRFLAERTGGTYSTLKVQPAELEDSGVYFCASSPGVGTGSTEAFFGQGTRLTVV.

This chain uses TRBV28 with TRBJ2-7; D not resolved. V was pared by 4 bases and J by 0 bases, with 10 bases between. The germline V gene has CDR1 MDHEN and CDR2 SYDVKM. The CDR3 is 14 amino acids. CDR3 DNA: TGTGCCAGCAGTTCAGGCTCCAGCTCCTACGAGCAGTACTTC. Its protein is CASSSGSSSYEQYF. The whole variable domain, filled in from reference TRBV28 and TRBJ2-7, reads DVKVTQSSRYLVKRTGEKVFLECVQDMDHENMFWYRQDPGLGLRLIYFSYDVKMKEKGDIPEGYSVSREKKERFSLILESASTNQTSMYLCASSSGSSSYEQYFGPGTRLTVT.